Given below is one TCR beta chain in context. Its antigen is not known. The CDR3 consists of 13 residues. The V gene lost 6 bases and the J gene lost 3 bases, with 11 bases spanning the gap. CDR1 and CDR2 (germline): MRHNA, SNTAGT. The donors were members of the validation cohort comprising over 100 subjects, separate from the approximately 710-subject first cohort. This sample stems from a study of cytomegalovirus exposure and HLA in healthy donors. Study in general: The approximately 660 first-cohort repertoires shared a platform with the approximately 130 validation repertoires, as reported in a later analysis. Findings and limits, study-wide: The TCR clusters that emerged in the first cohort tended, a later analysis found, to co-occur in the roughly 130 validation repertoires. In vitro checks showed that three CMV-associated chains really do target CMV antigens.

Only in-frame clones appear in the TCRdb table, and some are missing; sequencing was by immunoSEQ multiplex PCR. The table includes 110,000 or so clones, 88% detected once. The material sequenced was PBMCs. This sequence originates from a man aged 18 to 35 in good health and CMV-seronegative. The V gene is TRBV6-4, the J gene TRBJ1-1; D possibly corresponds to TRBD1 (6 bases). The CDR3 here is CASSADSYTEAFF. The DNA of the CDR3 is TGTGCCAGCAGCGCGGACAGTTACACTGAAGCTTTCTTT.